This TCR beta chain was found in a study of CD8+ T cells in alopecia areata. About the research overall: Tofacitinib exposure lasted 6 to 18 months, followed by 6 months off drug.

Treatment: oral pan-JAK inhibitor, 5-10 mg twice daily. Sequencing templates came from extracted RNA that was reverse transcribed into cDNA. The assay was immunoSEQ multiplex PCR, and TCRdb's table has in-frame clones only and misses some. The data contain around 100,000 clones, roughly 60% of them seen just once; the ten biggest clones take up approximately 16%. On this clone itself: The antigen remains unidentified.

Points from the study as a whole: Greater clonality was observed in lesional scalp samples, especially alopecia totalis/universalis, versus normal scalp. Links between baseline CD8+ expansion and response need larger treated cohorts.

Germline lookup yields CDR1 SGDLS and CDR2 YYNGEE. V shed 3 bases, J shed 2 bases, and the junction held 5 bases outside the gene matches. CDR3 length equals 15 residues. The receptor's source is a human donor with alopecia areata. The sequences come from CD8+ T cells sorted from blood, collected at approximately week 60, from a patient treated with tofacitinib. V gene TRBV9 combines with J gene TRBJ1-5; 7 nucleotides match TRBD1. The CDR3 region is CASSATQGGNQPQHF. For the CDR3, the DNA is TGTGCCAGCAGCGCAACCCAGGGGGGCAATCAGCCCCAGCATTTT.